Listed below are T cell receptor beta chains from one sample, sequenced in a study of regulatory T cells in long-lasting Graves disease. Using its own MiXCR run on the multiplex PCR reads, TCRdb lists one record per CDR3 protein. The sample yields approximately 540,000 distinct CDR3 sequences, 9.5% to 15% seen once. The data also belong to a second study, concerning T cells in Graves' hyperthyroidism and ophthalmopathy.

The material was peripheral blood mononuclear cells (PBMCs), obtained at new diagnosis, from a patient treated with antithyroid drugs. The source is a woman in her thirties with Graves disease. CDR3s include the opening cysteine and the closing phenylalanine or tryptophan. A D gene is named only where the DNA matches it firmly. Only part of the rows carry a size: once, few, many, or a class if the clone is expanded.

16 TRBJ1-2 TRBV7-2 . . TGTGCCAGCAGCTTCCACACCACCCTGCAGGGTCATGGCTACACCTTC CASSFHTTLQGHGYTF
15 TRBJ2-7 TRBV6-1 many . TGTGCCAGCAGAAAACCAGGGACGGGGTTCGACGAGCAGTACTTC CASRKPGTGFDEQYF
15 TRBJ2-3 TRBV4-1 . . TGCGCCAGCAGCCAAGATAGGTTTATGGGCGATACGCAGTATTTT CASSQDRFMGDTQYF
14 TRBJ1-5 TRBV12-3/TRBV12-4 many TRBD1 TGTGCCAGCAGGGCGACAGGGGGCAATCAGCCCCAGCATTTT CASRATGGNQPQHF
13 TRBJ1-5 TRBV5-1 . . TGCGCCAGCAGCCTGTCTAATGATCAGCCCCAGCATTTT CASSLSNDQPQHF
16 TRBJ1-1 TRBV5-1 many . TGCGCCAGCAGCCCGGGGGACCACCCGTTGGACACTGAAGCTTTCTTT CASSPGDHPLDTEAFF
11 TRBJ2-1 TRBV6-5 many . TGTGCCAGCAGTTACCCCCAGCGCGTGTTCTTC CASSYPQRVFF
13 TRBJ2-7 TRBV6-5 many . TGTGCCAGCAGTTGGGACCGCTGGTACGAGCAGTACTTC CASSWDRWYEQYF
16 TRBJ1-1 TRBV5-1 . TRBD1 TGCGCCAGCAGCTTGGGGCCCCTCGGGACAGGGATCGAAGCTTTCTTT CASSLGPLGTGIEAFF
13 TRBJ2-5 TRBV10-3 many . TGTGCCATTGCCCGGGGGTCTGGGGAGACCCAGTACTTC CAIARGSGETQYF
15 TRBJ1-4 TRBV6-1 many . TGTGCCAGCAGTGAGACGCGACAAGCTAATGAAAAACTGTTTTTT CASSETRQANEKLFF
14 TRBJ2-3 TRBV5-1 . . TGCGCCAGCAGCTTGGCGCAGTCGGCAGATACGCAGTATTTT CASSLAQSADTQYF
16 TRBJ2-3 TRBV3-1 many . TGTGCCAGCAGCCATTTGGCGGTGGGGGGCACAGATACGCAGTATTTT CASSHLAVGGTDTQYF
14 TRBJ1-2 TRBV20-1 many TRBD1 TGCAGTGCTAGAGATTCTCAGGGGGTCTATGGCTACACCTTC CSARDSQGVYGYTF
14 TRBJ1-1 TRBV18 many . TGTGCCAGCTCACCAGAGGCCGGGTACACTGAAGCTTTCTTT CASSPEAGYTEAFF
15 TRBJ1-2 TRBV25-1 many . TGTGCCAGCAGTCCTCGGGACGGGGATAGCTATGGCTACACCTTC CASSPRDGDSYGYTF
14 TRBJ2-7 TRBV5-1 many . TGCGCCAGCAGCCCCCGGGACGGGACCTACGAGCAGTACTTC CASSPRDGTYEQYF
13 TRBJ2-7 TRBV28 many TRBD2 TGTGCCAGCACCGCGGGAGGGCCCTACGAGCAGTACTTC CASTAGGPYEQYF
14 TRBJ2-5 TRBV28 many . TGTGCCAGCAGTTTAATGGGTTTCGGGGAGACCCAGTACTTC CASSLMGFGETQYF
14 TRBJ1-1 TRBV30 . TRBD1 TGTGCCTGGAGTCGTGACAGGGCTGGCACTGAAGCTTTCTTT CAWSRDRAGTEAFF
14 TRBJ2-7 TRBV14 many . TGTGCCAGCAGCCAGGGGGTCCTCACCTACGAGCAGTACTTC CASSQGVLTYEQYF
17 TRBJ2-1 TRBV11-3 many TRBD1 TGTGCCAGCAGCCCTTCCCCCGGGACAGTCTCCTACAATGAGCAGTTCTTC CASSPSPGTVSYNEQFF